The clone carrying this T cell receptor beta chain was observed a few times. The data were taken from a study of identical twins. The ends were cut back, 0 bases at V and 3 bases at J, with 3 bases in the middle. Germline CDR1 is GTSNPN and CDR2 is SVGIG (reference sequence). The CDR3 has 11 amino acids. TCRdb processed the 5' RACE reads anew with MiXCR; each CDR3 protein has one entry. The data contain approximately 300,000 distinct CDR3 sequences, 8.5% to 9.5% of them seen just once; the ten biggest clones take up under 7.5%. These records were also assigned to another study, of yellow fever vaccine responses in identical twins.

This clonotype originated in a woman between 18 and 29 years old in good health. V usage is TRBV30 and J usage is TRBJ2-7, with unresolved D. The sample comprised CD8+ T cells sorted from blood. The CDR3 loop reads CAWSVVYEQYF. The CDR3 DNA sequence: TGTGCCTGGAGTGTGGTCTACGAGCAGTACTTC.